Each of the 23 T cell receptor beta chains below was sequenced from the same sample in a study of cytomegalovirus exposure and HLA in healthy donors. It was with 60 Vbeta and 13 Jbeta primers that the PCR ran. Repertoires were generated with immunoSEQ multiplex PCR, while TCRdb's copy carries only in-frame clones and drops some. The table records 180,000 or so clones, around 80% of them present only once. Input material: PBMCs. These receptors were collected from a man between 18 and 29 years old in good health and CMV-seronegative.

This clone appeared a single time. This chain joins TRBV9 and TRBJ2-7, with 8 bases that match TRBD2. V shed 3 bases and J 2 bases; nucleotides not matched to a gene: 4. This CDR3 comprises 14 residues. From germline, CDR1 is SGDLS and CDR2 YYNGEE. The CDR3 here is CASSAGGLAYEQYF. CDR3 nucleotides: TGTGCCAGCAGCGCGGGGGGACTAGCCTACGAGCAGTACTTC.

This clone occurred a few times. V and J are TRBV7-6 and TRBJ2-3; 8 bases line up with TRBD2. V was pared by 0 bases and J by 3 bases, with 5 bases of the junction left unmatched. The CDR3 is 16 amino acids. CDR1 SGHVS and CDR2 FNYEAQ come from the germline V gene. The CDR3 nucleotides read TGTGCCAGCAGCTTAGCTAGCGGGATAAAGACAGATACGCAGTATTTT. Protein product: CASSLASGIKTDTQYF.

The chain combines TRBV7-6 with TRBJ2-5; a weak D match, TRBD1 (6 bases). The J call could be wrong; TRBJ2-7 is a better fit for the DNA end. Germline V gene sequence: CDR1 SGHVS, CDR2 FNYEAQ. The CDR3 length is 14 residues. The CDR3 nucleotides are TGTGCCAGCAGCTTGGGCGCAGGGGCTGGCGAGCAGTACTTC. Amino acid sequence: CASSLGAGAGEQYF.

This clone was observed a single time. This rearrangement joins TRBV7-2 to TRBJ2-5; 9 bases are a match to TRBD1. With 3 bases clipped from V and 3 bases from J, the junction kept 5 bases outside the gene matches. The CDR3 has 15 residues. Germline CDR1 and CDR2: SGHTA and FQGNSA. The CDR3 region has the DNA TGTGCCAGCAGCTTCCAGGGACAGGGTAAAGAGACCCAGTACTTC. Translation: CASSFQGQGKETQYF.

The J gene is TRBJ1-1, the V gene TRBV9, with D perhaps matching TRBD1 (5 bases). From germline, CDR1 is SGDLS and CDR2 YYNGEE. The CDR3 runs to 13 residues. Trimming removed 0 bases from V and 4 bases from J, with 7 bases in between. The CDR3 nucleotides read TGTGCCAGCAGCGTAGCTCAGGGCACTGAAGCTTTCTTT. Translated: CASSVAQGTEAFF. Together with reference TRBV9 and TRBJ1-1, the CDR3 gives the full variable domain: DSGVTQTPKHLITATGQRVTLRCSPRSGDLSVYWYQQSLDQGLQFLIQYYNGEERAKGNILERFSAQQFPDLHSELNLSSLELGDSALYFCASSVAQGTEAFFGQGTRLTVV.

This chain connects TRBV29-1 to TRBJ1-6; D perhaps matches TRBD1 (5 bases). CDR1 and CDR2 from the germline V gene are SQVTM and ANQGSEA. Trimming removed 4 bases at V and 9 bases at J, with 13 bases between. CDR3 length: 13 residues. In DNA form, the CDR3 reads TGCAGCGTTGCGGAGGGGAACGGTTCACCCCTCCACTTT. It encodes CSVAEGNGSPLHF. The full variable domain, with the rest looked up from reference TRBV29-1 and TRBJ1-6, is SAVISQKPSRDICQRGTSLTIQCQVDSQVTMMFWYRQQPGQSLTLIATANQGSEATYESGFVIDKFPISRPNLTFSTLTVSNMSPEDSSIYLCSVAEGNGSPLHFGNGTRLTVT.

The CDR3 bases are TGTGCCAGCAGCTTATTAGCGGGAGACACCGGGGAGCTGTTTTTT. Its protein product is CASSLLAGDTGELFF. This chain connects TRBV7-3 to TRBJ2-2; 9 bases fit TRBD2. With 2 bases clipped from V and 3 bases from J, the junction kept 1 base outside the gene matches. From germline, CDR1 is SGHTA and CDR2 FQGTGA. There are 15 residues in the CDR3.

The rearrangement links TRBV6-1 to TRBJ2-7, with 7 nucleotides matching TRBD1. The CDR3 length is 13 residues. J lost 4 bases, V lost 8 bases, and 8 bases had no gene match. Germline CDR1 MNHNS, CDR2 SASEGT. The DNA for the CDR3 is TGTGCCAGCTCGGACAGGAAAACATACGAGCAGTACTTC. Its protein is CASSDRKTYEQYF.

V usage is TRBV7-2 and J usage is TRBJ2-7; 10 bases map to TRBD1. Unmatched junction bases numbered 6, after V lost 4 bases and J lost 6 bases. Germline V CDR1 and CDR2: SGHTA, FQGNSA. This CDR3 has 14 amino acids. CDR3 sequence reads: CASSSRTGGGEQYF. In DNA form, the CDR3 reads TGTGCCAGCAGCTCCCGGACAGGGGGAGGCGAGCAGTACTTC. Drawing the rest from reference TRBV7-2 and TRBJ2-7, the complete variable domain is GAGVSQSPSNKVTEKGKDVELRCDPISGHTALYWYRQSLGQGLEFLIYFQGNSAPDKSGLPSDRFSAERTGGSVSTLTIQRTQQEDSAVYLCASSSRTGGGEQYFGPGTRLTVT.

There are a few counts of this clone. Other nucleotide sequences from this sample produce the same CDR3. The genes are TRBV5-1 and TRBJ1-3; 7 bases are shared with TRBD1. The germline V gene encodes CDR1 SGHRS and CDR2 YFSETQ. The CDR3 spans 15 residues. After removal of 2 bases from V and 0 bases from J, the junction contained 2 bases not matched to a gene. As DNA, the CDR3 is TGCGCCAGCAGCTTCACAGGGGACTCTGGAAACACCATATATTTT. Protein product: CASSFTGDSGNTIYF.

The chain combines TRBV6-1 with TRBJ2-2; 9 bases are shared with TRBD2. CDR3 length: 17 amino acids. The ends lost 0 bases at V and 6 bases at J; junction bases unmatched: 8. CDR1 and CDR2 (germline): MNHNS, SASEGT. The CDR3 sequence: CASSEALWRGGAGELFF. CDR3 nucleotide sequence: TGTGCCAGCAGTGAAGCGCTGTGGCGGGGGGGCGCCGGGGAGCTGTTTTTT.

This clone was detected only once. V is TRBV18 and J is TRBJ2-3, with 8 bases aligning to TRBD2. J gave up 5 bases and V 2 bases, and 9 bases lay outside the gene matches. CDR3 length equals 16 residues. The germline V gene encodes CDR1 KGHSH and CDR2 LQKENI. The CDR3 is CASSPSGAGARDTQYF. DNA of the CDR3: TGTGCCAGCTCACCATCAGGAGCGGGGGCCCGAGATACGCAGTATTTT.

CDR3 sequence (DNA): TGTGCCAGCAGCTTAGCGGGGACTTACTCCTACGAGCAGTACTTC. Encoded protein: CASSLAGTYSYEQYF. The chain uses TRBV7-2 and TRBJ2-7; weak D call: TRBD2 (6 bases). This CDR3 is 15 amino acids long. V shed 0 bases and J shed 0 bases, with 9 bases lying between them. Germline CDR1 SGHTA, CDR2 FQGNSA.

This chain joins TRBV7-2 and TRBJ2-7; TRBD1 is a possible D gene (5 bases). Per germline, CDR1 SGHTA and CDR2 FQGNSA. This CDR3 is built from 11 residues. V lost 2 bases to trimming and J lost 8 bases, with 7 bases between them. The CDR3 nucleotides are TGTGCCAGCAGCTTATCAGGGAAGCAGTACTTC. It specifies CASSLSGKQYF.

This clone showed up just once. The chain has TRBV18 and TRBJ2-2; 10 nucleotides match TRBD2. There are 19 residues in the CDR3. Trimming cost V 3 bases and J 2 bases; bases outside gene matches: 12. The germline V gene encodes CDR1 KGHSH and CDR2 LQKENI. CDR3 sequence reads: CASSPRNSGRSTNTGELFF. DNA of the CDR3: TGTGCCAGCTCACCCCGCAATAGCGGGAGGTCCACCAACACCGGGGAGCTGTTTTTT.

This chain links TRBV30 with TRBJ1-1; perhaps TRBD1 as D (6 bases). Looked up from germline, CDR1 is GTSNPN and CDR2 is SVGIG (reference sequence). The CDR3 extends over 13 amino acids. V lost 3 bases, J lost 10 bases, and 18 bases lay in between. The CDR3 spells CAWSVPSTGRAFF. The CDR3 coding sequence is TGTGCCTGGAGCGTTCCATCGACAGGCAGAGCTTTCTTT.

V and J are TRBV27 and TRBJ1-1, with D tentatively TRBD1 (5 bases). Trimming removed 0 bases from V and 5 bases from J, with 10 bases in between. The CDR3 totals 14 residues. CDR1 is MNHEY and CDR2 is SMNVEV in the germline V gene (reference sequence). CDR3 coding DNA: TGTGCCAGCAGTTTATCCCCAGGGAGGACTGAAGCTTTCTTT. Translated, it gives CASSLSPGRTEAFF.

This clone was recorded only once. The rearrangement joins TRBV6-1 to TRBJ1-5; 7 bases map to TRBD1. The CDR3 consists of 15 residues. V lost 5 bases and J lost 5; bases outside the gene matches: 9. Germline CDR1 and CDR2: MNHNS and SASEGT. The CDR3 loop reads CASSSQGSGDQPQHF. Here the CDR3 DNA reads TGTGCCAGCAGTTCACAGGGGTCGGGGGATCAGCCCCAGCATTTT.

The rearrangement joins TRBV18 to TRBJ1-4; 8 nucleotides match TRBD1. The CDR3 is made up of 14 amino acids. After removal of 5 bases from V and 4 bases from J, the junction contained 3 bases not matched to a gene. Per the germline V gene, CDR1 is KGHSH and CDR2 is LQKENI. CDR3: CASSWTGYNEKLFF. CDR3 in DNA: TGTGCCAGCTCATGGACAGGGTATAATGAAAAACTGTTTTTT.

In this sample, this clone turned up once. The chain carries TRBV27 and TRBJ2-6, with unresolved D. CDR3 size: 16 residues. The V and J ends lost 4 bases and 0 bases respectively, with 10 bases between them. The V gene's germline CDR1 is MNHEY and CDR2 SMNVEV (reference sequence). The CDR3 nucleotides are TGTGCCAGCAGTTCCCATGCTATCTCTGGGGCCAACGTCCTGACTTTC. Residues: CASSSHAISGANVLTF.

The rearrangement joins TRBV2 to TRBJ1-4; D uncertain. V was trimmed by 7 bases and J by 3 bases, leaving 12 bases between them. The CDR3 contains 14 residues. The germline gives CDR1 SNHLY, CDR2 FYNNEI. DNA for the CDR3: TGTGCCAGCACCGGGAGGGCTTCTAATGAAAAACTGTTTTTT. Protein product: CASTGRASNEKLFF.

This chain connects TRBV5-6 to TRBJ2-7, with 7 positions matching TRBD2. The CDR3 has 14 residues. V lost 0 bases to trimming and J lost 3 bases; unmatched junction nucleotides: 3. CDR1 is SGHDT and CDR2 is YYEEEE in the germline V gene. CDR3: CASSLGLAFYEQYF. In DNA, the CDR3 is TGTGCCAGCAGCTTGGGACTAGCCTTCTACGAGCAGTACTTC. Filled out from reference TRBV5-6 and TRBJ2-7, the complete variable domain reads DAGVTQSPTHLIKTRGQQVTLRCSPKSGHDTVSWYQQALGQGPQFIFQYYEEEERQRGNFPDRFSGHQFPNYSSELNVNALLLGDSALYLCASSLGLAFYEQYFGPGTRLTVT.

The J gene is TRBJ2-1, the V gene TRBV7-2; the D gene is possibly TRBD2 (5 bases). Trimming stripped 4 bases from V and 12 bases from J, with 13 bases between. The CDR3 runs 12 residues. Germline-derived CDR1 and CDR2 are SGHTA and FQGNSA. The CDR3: CASSSYGVGQFF. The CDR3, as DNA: TGTGCCAGCAGCTCGTACGGGGTTGGGCAGTTCTTC.